Shown below are 3 T cell receptor beta chains from a single sample sequenced in a study of Graves' ophthalmopathy and Graves' hyperthyroidism. The authors amplified TCR beta CDR3 regions, and they did so from RNA transcripts for repertoire sequencing. Following a first-round RT-PCR that used HTBI primers, a second-round multiplex PCR was carried out. One entry per CDR3 protein, called by TCRdb with MiXCR from the multiplex PCR reads. The table shows about 370,000 distinct CDR3 sequences, with approximately 18% occurring only once. What was sequenced was peripheral blood. The receptors were gathered from an adult woman with stable Graves' hyperthyroidism.

The chain combines TRBV3-1 with TRBJ2-2; possibly TRBD2 for D (6 bases). CDR3 length: 14 amino acids. The V gene lost 8 bases and the J gene lost 5 bases, with 15 bases spanning the gap. Per the germline V gene, CDR1 is LGHDT and CDR2 is YNNKEL (reference sequence). As DNA, the CDR3 is TGTGCCAGCCGAGGAGGGCCGCGGACCGGGGAGCTGTTTTTT. Its protein is CASRGGPRTGELFF.

This clonotype was detected ten times or more. The chain combines TRBV13 with TRBJ2-7; no reliable D call. V was clipped by 2 bases and J by 7 bases, with 9 bases between them. Germline-derived CDR1 and CDR2 are PRHDT and FYEKMQ (reference sequence). CDR3 length equals 12 residues. The CDR3 DNA is TGTGCCAGCAGCTTAATGGGATTTGAGCAGTACTTC. This translates into CASSLMGFEQYF.

This clonotype has a count of ten or more. The rearrangement links TRBV6-2 or TRBV6-3 to TRBJ1-6; tentatively, D is TRBD1 (5 bases). CDR1 is MNHEY and CDR2 is SVGEGT in the germline V gene. Trimming pared 5 bases from V and 3 bases from J, leaving 17 bases between. The CDR3 length is 17 residues. The CDR3 protein is CASSTYQDMGYNSPLHF. Written as DNA, the CDR3 is TGTGCCAGCAGTACCTACCAGGACATGGGCTATAATTCACCCCTCCACTTT.